One and the same sample provided the 11 T cell receptor beta chains below, sequenced in a study of blood T cell repertoires in COVID-19. Assay used: immunoSEQ multiplex PCR; TCRdb lists only in-frame clones, some missing. The table has under 400,000 clones, around 91% seen once. The sequenced sample was peripheral blood. These receptors were taken from a man younger than 35 with active or convalescent COVID-19.

J is TRBJ1-1 and V is TRBV19, with D perhaps matching TRBD1 (5 bases). Germline V gene lookup returns CDR1 LNHDA and CDR2 SQIVND (reference sequence). Trimming removed 1 base from V and 6 bases from J, with 9 bases in between. The CDR3 is 13 residues long. CDR3 DNA: TGTGCCAGTAGTATAGGAACAGGTGCTGAAGCTTTCTTT. It codes for CASSIGTGAEAFF.

This clone was picked up a small number of times. The chain couples TRBV23-1 to TRBJ1-6; TRBD1 aligns across 9 bases. TRBV23-1 is an ORF, with its function uncertain. CDR3 length equals 14 residues. V shed 10 bases and J 7 bases; nucleotides not matched to a gene: 8. For the CDR3, the DNA is TGCGCCACCAACAGGGGGCCCGCGAATTCACCCCTCCACTTT. Amino acid sequence: CATNRGPANSPLHF.

The chain couples TRBV9 to TRBJ1-2, with D possibly TRBD1 on 6 matching bases. The CDR3 has 13 amino acids. Germline-derived CDR1 and CDR2 are SGDLS and YYNGEE. With 0 bases removed from V and 8 bases from J, the gap between germline ends came to 11 bases. CDR3 protein: CASSVDAGVGYTF. For the CDR3, the DNA is TGTGCCAGCAGCGTAGATGCAGGGGTCGGCTACACCTTC.

V is TRBV7-2 and J is TRBJ2-1; weak D call: TRBD2 (6 bases). Germline CDR1 reads SGHTA; CDR2 reads FQGNSA. The CDR3 runs to 16 residues. V was trimmed by 5 bases and J by 0 bases, leaving 14 bases between them. The CDR3 sequence is CASSPGLSSSYNEQFF. The CDR3 nucleotides read TGTGCCAGCAGCCCGGGACTGTCTAGCTCCTACAATGAGCAGTTCTTC.

This clone was seen only a few times. The rearrangement links TRBV28 to TRBJ1-3; perhaps TRBD1 as D (5 bases). The length of the CDR3 is 14 residues. CDR1 MDHEN and CDR2 SYDVKM come from the germline V gene. V was clipped by 4 bases and J by 2 bases, with 9 bases between them. In DNA form, the CDR3 reads TGTGCCAGCAGTTACGGGGGGACTGGAAACACCATATATTTT. It encodes CASSYGGTGNTIYF. Using reference TRBV28 and TRBJ1-3 for the parts outside the CDR3, the full variable domain is DVKVTQSSRYLVKRTGEKVFLECVQDMDHENMFWYRQDPGLGLRLIYFSYDVKMKEKGDIPEGYSVSREKKERFSLILESASTNQTSMYLCASSYGGTGNTIYFGEGSWLTVV.

The V and J genes are TRBV6-5 and TRBJ2-1, with D perhaps matching TRBD1 (6 bases). This CDR3 contains 15 residues. With 4 bases removed from V and 4 bases from J, the gap between germline ends came to 14 bases. The V gene's germline CDR1 is MNHEY and CDR2 SVGAGI. CDR3: CASSLGTPTYNEQFF. The CDR3 region has the DNA TGTGCCAGCAGTTTGGGGACACCTACTTACAATGAGCAGTTCTTC.

The sample holds one count of this clone. The chain combines TRBV10-2 with TRBJ1-2, with 7 bases fitting TRBD1. V dropped 4 bases and J dropped 3; count of bases not matched to a gene: 2. In germline, CDR1 is WSHSY, CDR2 SAAADI. There are 13 residues in the CDR3. The CDR3 here is CASSGQGYYGYTF. The DNA of the CDR3 is TGCGCCAGCAGTGGACAGGGTTACTATGGCTACACCTTC.

V usage is TRBV18 and J usage is TRBJ1-1; TRBD1 agrees at 7 bases. The ends lost 2 bases at V and 3 bases at J; junction bases unmatched: 12. Germline lookup yields CDR1 KGHSH and CDR2 LQKENI. The CDR3 is made up of 17 amino acids. CDR3 loop: CASSPYRRQGLDTEAFF. The CDR3 DNA reads TGTGCCAGCTCACCATATCGAAGACAGGGATTGGACACTGAAGCTTTCTTT.

This chain links TRBV11-2 with TRBJ1-1; TRBD1 aligns across 9 bases. The germline V gene encodes CDR1 SGHAT and CDR2 FQNNGV. The CDR3 runs 14 residues. J lost 9 bases, V lost 2 bases, and 7 bases had no gene match. The CDR3 DNA sequence: TGTGCCAGCAGCTTAAGTCCGGACAGGGGTAAAGCTTTCTTT. Translated: CASSLSPDRGKAFF.

The chain has TRBV11-1 and TRBJ2-1; D call uncertain. Germline-derived CDR1 and CDR2 are SGHAT and FQDESV (reference sequence). The CDR3 totals 15 residues. V gave up 5 bases and J gave up 8 bases, with 19 bases separating them. CDR3 DNA sequence: TGTGCCAGCAGCCCCAATATGGCAGTGAGCGATGAGCAGTTCTTC. Protein sequence: CASSPNMAVSDEQFF.

The V and J genes are TRBV5-1 and TRBJ2-2; D is unresolved. The CDR3 covers 15 residues. Per the germline V gene, CDR1 is SGHRS and CDR2 is YFSETQ. V gave up 0 bases and J gave up 1 base, with 7 bases separating them. The CDR3 nucleotides are TGCGCCAGCAGCTTGGGGGCAGAGAACACCGGGGAGCTGTTTTTT. It yields the protein CASSLGAENTGELFF.